The 13 T cell receptor beta chains below were found in one sample sequenced in a study of STAT5B mutations in CD4+ large granular lymphocyte leukemia. Sequencing used immunoSEQ multiplex PCR; TCRdb keeps in-frame clones, though not all of them. The sample lists approximately 32,000 clones, 70% to 90% occurring once. Sequencing used CD4+ T cells from blood buffy coats. The source of these receptors is a human donor in good health.

This sequence joins TRBV5-4 and TRBJ2-3, with a possible D match to TRBD2 (7 bases). V was clipped by 2 bases and J by 2 bases, with 15 bases between them. CDR1 is SGHNT and CDR2 is YYREEE in the germline V gene (reference sequence). This CDR3 has 16 residues. In DNA form, the CDR3 reads TGTGCCAGCAGCTTAGGCGGGGGCGGGGTCACAGATACGCAGTATTTT. It yields the protein CASSLGGGGVTDTQYF.

The chain combines TRBV5-1 with TRBJ2-5; D is perhaps TRBD1 (6 bases). The CDR3 has 15 residues. V was cut by 0 bases and J by 5 bases, with 14 bases left in between. Germline V gene data show CDR1 as SGHRS and CDR2 as YFSETQ. The CDR3 nucleotides read TGCGCCAGCAGCTTGGGGGCAGGGGCCCGGGAGACCCAGTACTTC. Translation: CASSLGAGARETQYF.

The gene calls are TRBV5-5 and TRBJ2-1; TRBD2 is a possible D gene (5 bases). This CDR3 is 13 amino acids long. The V and J ends lost 0 bases and 9 bases respectively, with 10 bases between them. CDR1 SGHKS and CDR2 YYEKEE come from the germline V gene (reference sequence). In DNA form, the CDR3 reads TGTGCCAGCAGCTTGGCCCTAGAGGGTGAGCAGTTCTTC. As protein: CASSLALEGEQFF.

The chain joins TRBV29-1 to TRBJ1-1, with D possibly matching TRBD1 (6 bases). There are 12 residues in the CDR3. The germline V gene has CDR1 SQVTM and CDR2 ANQGSEA. Trimming shortened V by 7 bases and J by 4 bases, and 13 bases separated the two germline ends. The CDR3 sequence is CSGGPPVTEAFF. The CDR3 DNA reads as TGCAGCGGGGGGCCCCCTGTCACTGAAGCTTTCTTT.

The gene calls are TRBV5-4 and TRBJ2-3; the match to TRBD2 covers 15 bases. V lost 2 bases, J lost 4 bases, and 2 bases stayed unmatched. Germline V CDR1 and CDR2: SGHNT, YYREEE (reference sequence). The CDR3 contains 16 residues. The DNA of the CDR3 is TGTGCCAGCAGCTTCGGACTAGCGGGGGGGTCAGATACGCAGTATTTT. Translation: CASSFGLAGGSDTQYF. Supplemented by reference TRBV5-4 and TRBJ2-3, the full variable domain reads ETGVTQSPTHLIKTRGQQVTLRCSSQSGHNTVSWYQQALGQGPQFIFQYYREEENGRGNFPPRFSGLQFPNYSSELNVNALELDDSALYLCASSFGLAGGSDTQYFGPGTRLTVL.

The chain links TRBV5-4 to TRBJ2-4; D may be TRBD1 (5 bases). The V end lost 1 base, the J end lost 3 bases, and 8 bases lay between the germline ends. The CDR3 extends over 14 amino acids. Germline V gene data show CDR1 as SGHNT and CDR2 as YYREEE (reference sequence). This chain's CDR3 is CASSLTGGKNIQYF. CDR3 coding DNA: TGTGCCAGCAGCTTGACAGGTGGCAAAAACATTCAGTACTTC.

In its sample, this clone was seen once. The V gene is TRBV29-1, the J gene TRBJ2-7; the match to TRBD1 covers 7 bases. CDR3 length: 13 amino acids. The V gene's germline CDR1 is SQVTM and CDR2 ANQGSEA. The V gene end was trimmed by 5 bases and the J gene end by 3 bases; junction bases not matched to a gene: 7. CDR3 residues: CSVITQGFYEQYF. The CDR3 DNA sequence: TGCAGCGTTATTACACAGGGGTTCTACGAGCAGTACTTC.

This chain uses TRBV6-5 with TRBJ2-1, with D perhaps TRBD1 (6 bases). Germline V gene data show CDR1 as MNHEY and CDR2 as SVGAGI. CDR3 length equals 13 residues. Trimming stripped 6 bases from V and 4 bases from J, with 10 bases between. The CDR3 DNA follows: TGTGCCAGCAGGAAGACAGGTTACAATGAGCAGTTCTTC. Translating gives CASRKTGYNEQFF.

The chain's CDR3 is CATSRRSPGQGANTIYF. As DNA, the CDR3 is TGTGCCACCAGCAGGCGATCCCCGGGACAGGGGGCGAACACCATATATTTT. This chain connects TRBV15 to TRBJ1-3; 12 bases line up with TRBD1. The germline gives CDR1 LNHNV, CDR2 YYDKDF (reference sequence). The CDR3 length is 17 residues. J was trimmed by 7 bases and V by 3 bases; bases with no gene match: 10.

The chain is built from TRBV7-9 and TRBJ2-4, with 7 bases that match TRBD2. With 1 base clipped from V and 7 bases from J, the junction kept 7 bases outside the gene matches. The CDR3 has 15 amino acids. CDR1 and CDR2 (germline): SEHNR, FQNEAQ (reference sequence). This CDR3 reads CASSLGGARGNIQYF. DNA of the CDR3: TGTGCCAGCAGCTTAGGCGGGGCGCGGGGGAACATTCAGTACTTC. Together with reference TRBV7-9 and TRBJ2-4, the CDR3 gives the full variable domain: DTGVSQNPRHKITKRGQNVTFRCDPISEHNRLYWYRQTLGQGPEFLTYFQNEAQLEKSRLLSDRFSAERPKGSFSTLEIQRTEQGDSAMYLCASSLGGARGNIQYFGAGTRLSVL.

V and J are TRBV6-5 and TRBJ2-3, with D possibly being TRBD1 (6 bases). The CDR3 is 14 amino acids. Trimming took off 6 bases at V and 3 bases at J, with 13 bases between the two ends. Germline V CDR1 and CDR2: MNHEY, SVGAGI. CDR3 sequence reads: CASRPGQLTDTQYF. The CDR3 coding sequence is TGTGCCAGCAGACCGGGACAACTAACAGATACGCAGTATTTT.

CDR3 loop: CASSFVDSLQSSYNEQFF. DNA of the CDR3: TGTGCCAGCAGTTTCGTGGACAGCCTACAAAGCTCCTACAATGAGCAGTTCTTC. J is TRBJ2-1 and V is TRBV27; perhaps TRBD1 as D (6 bases). The CDR3 loop spans 18 amino acids. Between the trimmed V and J ends, which lost 3 bases and 0 bases, there was a span of 18 bases. CDR1 and CDR2 (germline): MNHEY, SMNVEV (reference sequence).

Of note for this clone: A junction end diverges from the germline sequence, so it may reflect a read error. The CDR3 protein is CASSLDPGRTPF. The CDR3 nucleotides read TGTGCCAGCAGCTTAGATCCGGGCAGAACCCCCTTT. This rearrangement joins TRBV11-2 to TRBJ1-6; D is ambiguous. This CDR3 is built from 12 residues. Germline CDR1 and CDR2: SGHAT and FQNNGV.